This record covers a single T cell receptor beta chain. The entry originates in a study of blood T cell repertoires in COVID-19. Across the whole study: From the United States, Italy and Spain came samples of acute and convalescent COVID-19. In each case, the material was cDNA or gDNA derived from T cells, B-cell-depleted T cells, or PBMCs.

Original data processing: Reference gene primer amplification gave nucleated cell count estimates. Repertoires were generated with immunoSEQ multiplex PCR, while TCRdb's copy carries only in-frame clones and drops some. D and trimming come from the DNA, and the V and J calls and clone size come from that table. The data hold about 150,000 clones, with around 83% observed a single time. Germline lookup yields CDR1 SGDLS and CDR2 YYNGEE. With 2 bases removed from V and 6 bases from J, the gap between germline ends came to 15 bases. The CDR3 is made up of 16 amino acids. This sequence originates from a woman aged 45-59 years in a cohort sampled during active or convalescent COVID-19. The specimen was peripheral blood. This rearrangement joins TRBV9 to TRBJ1-6; D is perhaps TRBD1 (5 bases). CDR3 nucleotides: TGTGCCAGCAGCGTCTTCGACAGTTCGAGTAATTCACCCCTCCACTTT. Its translation is CASSVFDSSSNSPLHF.